The entry below gives a single T cell receptor (beta chain) sequence along with its context. The antigen is unknown. V lost 2 bases, J lost 5 bases, and 10 bases lay in between. Per germline, CDR1 SGHRS and CDR2 YFSETQ. The CDR3 sequence is 13 residues long. The record originates from a study of cytotoxic CD8 clonotypes in ibrutinib-treated CLL. About the study: Patients gave response samples after a median approximately eleven months of treatment, range 6 to 36.

Only in-frame clones appear in the TCRdb table, and some are missing; sequencing was by immunoSEQ multiplex PCR. This table holds more than 9,500 clones, 55% to 65% found once. Whole-study findings and limits: Ibrutinib response saw clonality rise, and progression saw it return toward baseline. The study found baseline clonality above age-matched healthy donors, tracking circulating CD8+ T-cell counts.

The source was PBMCs, collected before ibrutinib treatment. This receptor was identified in a human donor with chronic lymphocytic leukemia. The chain uses TRBV5-1 and TRBJ2-5, with D possibly matching TRBD1 (6 bases). The CDR3 is CASSFGQGETQYF. The CDR3 DNA sequence: TGCGCCAGCAGCTTTGGGCAGGGGGAGACCCAGTACTTC.